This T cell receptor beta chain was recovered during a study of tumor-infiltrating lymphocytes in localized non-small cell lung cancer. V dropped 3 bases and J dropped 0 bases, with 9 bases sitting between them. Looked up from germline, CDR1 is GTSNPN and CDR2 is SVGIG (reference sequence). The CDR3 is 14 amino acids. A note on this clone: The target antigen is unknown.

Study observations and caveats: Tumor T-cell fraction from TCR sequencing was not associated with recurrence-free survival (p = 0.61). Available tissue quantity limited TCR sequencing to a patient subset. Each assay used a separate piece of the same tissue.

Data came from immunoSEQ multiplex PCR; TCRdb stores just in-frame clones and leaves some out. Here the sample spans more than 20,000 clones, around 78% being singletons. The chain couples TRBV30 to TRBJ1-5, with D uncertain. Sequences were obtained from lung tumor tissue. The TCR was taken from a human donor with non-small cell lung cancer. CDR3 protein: CAWRGPYSNQPQHF. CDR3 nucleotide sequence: TGTGCCTGGAGAGGTCCTTATAGCAATCAGCCCCAGCATTTT.